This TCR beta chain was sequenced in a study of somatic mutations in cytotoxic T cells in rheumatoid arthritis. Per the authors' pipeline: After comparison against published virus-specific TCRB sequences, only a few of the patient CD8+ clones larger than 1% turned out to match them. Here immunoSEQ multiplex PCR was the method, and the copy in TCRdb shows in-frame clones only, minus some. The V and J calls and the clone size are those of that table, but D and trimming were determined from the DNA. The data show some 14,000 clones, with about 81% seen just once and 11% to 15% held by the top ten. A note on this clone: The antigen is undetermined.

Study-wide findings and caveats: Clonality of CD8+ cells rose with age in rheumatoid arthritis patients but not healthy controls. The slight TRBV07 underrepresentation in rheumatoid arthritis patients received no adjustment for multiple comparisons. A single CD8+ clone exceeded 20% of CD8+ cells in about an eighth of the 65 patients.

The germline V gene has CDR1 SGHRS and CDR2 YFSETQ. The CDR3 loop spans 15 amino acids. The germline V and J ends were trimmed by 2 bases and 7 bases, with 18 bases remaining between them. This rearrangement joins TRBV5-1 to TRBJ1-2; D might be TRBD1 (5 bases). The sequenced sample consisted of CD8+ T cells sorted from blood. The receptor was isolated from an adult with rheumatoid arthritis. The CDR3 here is CASSLYQGSIFGYTF. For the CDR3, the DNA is TGCGCCAGCAGCTTATATCAGGGTTCAATTTTTGGCTACACCTTC.